The 9 T cell receptor beta chains below were found in one sample sequenced in a study of shared clonotypes between healthy human individuals. The table came from immunoSEQ multiplex PCR; TCRdb's copy has only in-frame clones and leaves some out. Of fewer than 1 million clones listed, roughly 96% are singletons. In the naive CD8 group, cells lacked CD45RO and were positively selected for CCR7, so terminally differentiated effector memory CD45RA+ cells were left out. Sequencing used naive CD8+ T cells sorted from blood. The receptors come from a man aged 30-40 years in good health.

The rearrangement joins TRBV10-3 to TRBJ2-1, with D maybe TRBD2 (6 bases). Germline V gene sequence: CDR1 ENHRY, CDR2 SYGVKD. Trimming left V 2 bases short and J 6 bases short, with 11 bases between. The length of the CDR3 is 14 residues. The CDR3 sequence is CAISEAGLVNEQFF. The CDR3 DNA reads TGTGCCATCAGTGAGGCGGGATTGGTCAATGAGCAGTTCTTC.

V gene TRBV2 combines with J gene TRBJ1-3; 9 bases are a match to TRBD1. The CDR3 has 14 amino acids. Germline values: CDR1 SNHLY, CDR2 FYNNEI. With V trimmed by 6 bases and J by 5 bases, 5 bases remained unmatched. The chain's CDR3 is CASRAGTGRNTIYF. The CDR3 DNA follows: TGTGCCAGCAGAGCCGGGACAGGGAGAAACACCATATATTTT. The variable domain in full, with the rest retrieved from reference TRBV2 and TRBJ1-3, is EPEVTQTPSHQVTQMGQEVILRCVPISNHLYFYWYRQILGQKVEFLVSFYNNEISEKSEIFDDQFSVERPDGSNFTLKIRSTKLEDSAMYFCASRAGTGRNTIYFGEGSWLTVV.

The gene calls are TRBV7-3 and TRBJ2-7; TRBD2 might be the D (6 bases). Germline loops: CDR1 SGHTA, CDR2 FQGTGA. The CDR3 is 16 amino acids. V lost 4 bases and J 0 bases, leaving 16 bases between the germline ends. The CDR3 reads CASSSWAGPSSYEQYF. In DNA, the CDR3 is TGTGCCAGCAGCTCATGGGCGGGACCGAGCTCCTACGAGCAGTACTTC. Variable domain in full (rest from reference TRBV7-3 and TRBJ2-7): GAGVSQTPSNKVTEKGKYVELRCDPISGHTALYWYRQSLGQGPEFLIYFQGTGAADDSGLPNDRFFAVRPEGSVSTLKIQRTERGDSAVYLCASSSWAGPSSYEQYFGPGTRLTVT.

This sequence joins TRBV2 and TRBJ2-7; D is ambiguous. This CDR3 contains 10 residues. Germline V gene lookup returns CDR1 SNHLY and CDR2 FYNNEI. Between the trimmed V and J ends, which lost 10 bases and 2 bases, there was a span of 6 bases. The CDR3 DNA sequence: TGTGCCATACAGACCTACGAGCAGTACTTC. This sequence encodes CAIQTYEQYF.

The chain combines TRBV6-6 with TRBJ2-2; D call uncertain. The CDR3 runs 11 residues. Trimming stripped 11 bases from V and 2 bases from J, with 6 bases between. CDR1 and CDR2 from the germline V gene are MNHNY and SVGAGI (reference sequence). The CDR3 reads CAGTNTGELFF. The CDR3, as DNA: TGTGCCGGCACTAACACCGGGGAGCTGTTTTTT.

The CDR3 nucleotides read TGTGCCACCAGCAGAGGGGTACAGGGTTTGAACACTGAAGCTTTCTTT. Its translation is CATSRGVQGLNTEAFF. The chain links TRBV15 to TRBJ1-1; D is perhaps TRBD1 (6 bases). The CDR3 covers 16 residues. The germline V and J ends were trimmed by 1 base and 0 bases, with 12 bases remaining between them. CDR1 and CDR2 (germline): LNHNV, YYDKDF (reference sequence).

The V and J genes are TRBV6-6 and TRBJ2-1, with 7 nucleotides matching TRBD2. This CDR3 is built from 14 residues. V trimming: 2 bases; J trimming: 5 bases; junction bases outside the gene matches: 3. The germline gives CDR1 MNHNY, CDR2 SVGAGI (reference sequence). This chain's CDR3 is CASSYLAENNEQFF. In nucleotides, the CDR3 is TGTGCCAGCAGTTACCTAGCGGAAAACAATGAGCAGTTCTTC.

The V gene is TRBV18, the J gene TRBJ1-1, with D unresolved. The CDR3 length is 14 residues. V gave up 0 bases and J gave up 2 bases, with 7 bases separating them. Germline V gene lookup returns CDR1 KGHSH and CDR2 LQKENI. CDR3: CASSPPLDNTEAFF. CDR3 nucleotides: TGTGCCAGCTCACCACCGCTCGATAACACTGAAGCTTTCTTT.

This chain connects TRBV5-6 to TRBJ2-1; TRBD1 aligns across 11 bases. This CDR3 contains 15 residues. Germline CDR1 is SGHDT and CDR2 is YYEEEE. The V gene end was trimmed by 4 bases and the J gene end by 6 bases; junction bases not matched to a gene: 6. The DNA for the CDR3 is TGTGCCAGCAGCATCGCCGGGACAGGGGGCAATGAGCAGTTCTTC. This codes for CASSIAGTGGNEQFF.